Presented here are 31 T cell receptor beta chains from one specimen sequenced in a study of PD-1 and CTLA-4 blockade in melanoma. The data were produced by immunoSEQ multiplex PCR, yet TCRdb's version contains in-frame clones alone and is incomplete. The table shows 32,000 or so clones, with about 89% occurring only once. Specimen: CD8+ T cells from peripheral blood, collected before anti-PD-1 treatment. All receptors derive from a human donor with melanoma.

This chain links TRBV6-2 or TRBV6-3 with TRBJ2-7, with 7 bases lining up with TRBD2. The ends lost 0 bases at V and 1 base at J; junction bases unmatched: 3. The CDR3 contains 15 residues. Per germline, CDR1 MNHEY and CDR2 SVGEGT. For the CDR3, the DNA is TGTGCCAGCAGTTACTCGGCGGGGGAGTCCTACGAGCAGTACTTC. Translation: CASSYSAGESYEQYF.

The V gene is TRBV11-2, the J gene TRBJ2-5, with TRBD2 as a possible D gene (5 bases). The CDR3 covers 14 residues. V gave up 1 base and J gave up 4 bases, with 10 bases separating them. The V gene's germline CDR1 is SGHAT and CDR2 FQNNGV. DNA for the CDR3: TGTGCCAGCAGCTTAGCGGGGTGGGGAGAGACCCAGTACTTC. As protein: CASSLAGWGETQYF.

The chain recombines TRBV29-1 with TRBJ1-2; the D gene is possibly TRBD1 (5 bases). V lost 3 bases to trimming and J lost 7 bases, with 24 bases between them. Germline values: CDR1 SQVTM, CDR2 ANQGSEA. CDR3 size: 16 residues. CDR3 region: CSVDRATTPSLGGYTF. CDR3 bases: TGCAGCGTTGACAGGGCCACAACCCCCTCTCTCGGTGGCTACACCTTC.

The rearrangement links TRBV6-6 to TRBJ2-7; D perhaps matches TRBD1 (6 bases). CDR1 and CDR2 (germline): MNHNY, SVGAGI (reference sequence). The germline V and J ends were trimmed by 8 bases and 0 bases, with 17 bases remaining between them. This CDR3 comprises 15 residues. Here the CDR3 reads CASGPTGPSSYEQYF. Here the CDR3 DNA reads TGTGCCAGCGGCCCTACAGGGCCCTCCTCCTACGAGCAGTACTTC.

The CDR3 DNA sequence: TGTGCCAGTAGTACCCTGAGCAATCAGCCCCAGCATTTT. This gives the protein CASSTLSNQPQHF. The rearrangement uses TRBV19 and TRBJ1-5; D is uncertain. CDR1 LNHDA and CDR2 SQIVND come from the germline V gene (reference sequence). Trimming removed 4 bases from V and 1 base from J, with 5 bases in between. The CDR3 is made up of 13 amino acids.

The rearrangement joins TRBV30 to TRBJ1-3; D ambiguous. Germline CDR1 and CDR2: GTSNPN and SVGIG (reference sequence). Trimming stripped 2 bases from V and 0 bases from J, with 14 bases between. The CDR3 loop spans 16 amino acids. Here the CDR3 DNA reads TGTGCCTGGAGTAAAAGGACGGTTAGCTCTGGAAACACCATATATTTT. Translation gives CAWSKRTVSSGNTIYF.

The CDR3 region has the DNA TGTGCCAGCAGCTTAGGAGGGTATGGAAACACCATATATTTT. This translates into CASSLGGYGNTIYF. This sequence joins TRBV7-8 and TRBJ1-3; D ambiguous. The CDR3 runs 14 residues. Germline CDR1 reads SGHVS; CDR2 reads FQNEAQ. Trimming left V 1 base short and J 3 bases short, with 7 bases between.

This clone has just a few counts. Other DNA sequences from this sample encode an identical CDR3 as well. V and J are TRBV6-2 or TRBV6-3 and TRBJ1-1; D is ambiguous. This CDR3 is built from 12 residues. From germline, CDR1 is MNHEY and CDR2 SVGEGT. The V end was cut by 2 bases, the J end by 1 base, with 2 bases between. The CDR3 is CASSYRNTEAFF. CDR3 sequence (DNA): TGTGCCAGCAGTTACCGGAACACTGAAGCTTTCTTT.

The chain joins TRBV27 to TRBJ1-2; weak D call: TRBD1 (6 bases). Germline V CDR1 and CDR2: MNHEY, SMNVEV (reference sequence). The V end lost 6 bases, the J end lost 6 bases, and 17 bases lay between the germline ends. This CDR3 has 14 residues. The CDR3 sequence is CASRGDMLSNGYTF. CDR3 nucleotides: TGTGCCAGCAGAGGGGACATGTTATCAAATGGCTACACCTTC.

V is TRBV30 and J is TRBJ1-6, with D unclear. V was clipped by 5 bases and J by 5 bases, with 4 bases between them. Germline CDR1 reads GTSNPN; CDR2 reads SVGIG (reference sequence). The CDR3 sequence is 11 residues long. CDR3 in DNA: TGTGCCTGGGAGGATAATTCACCCCTCCACTTT. Translating gives CAWEDNSPLHF.

The DNA for the CDR3 is TGTGCCAGCAGTTGGGAGGGGGCGCTTGGCTACACCTTC. This codes for CASSWEGALGYTF. The V and J genes are TRBV12-3 or TRBV12-4 and TRBJ1-2, with 7 positions matching TRBD1. J lost 7 bases, V lost 4 bases, and 6 bases had no gene match. The CDR3 is made up of 13 amino acids.

CDR3 residues: CASSLVTRPGGYTF. The CDR3 DNA sequence: TGTGCCAGCAGCTTGGTAACCCGGCCGGGAGGCTACACCTTC. V usage is TRBV5-4 and J usage is TRBJ1-2, with unresolved D. V was clipped by 0 bases and J by 8 bases, with 14 bases between them. CDR3 length: 14 amino acids. Germline lookup yields CDR1 SGHNT and CDR2 YYREEE (reference sequence).

This sequence joins TRBV27 and TRBJ1-1; D unclear. CDR3 length: 15 residues. Germline V gives CDR1 MNHEY, CDR2 SMNVEV (reference sequence). V dropped 0 bases and J dropped 0 bases, with 8 bases sitting between them. CDR3 in DNA: TGTGCCAGCAGTTTATCGCCGGGCATGAACACTGAAGCTTTCTTT. This sequence encodes CASSLSPGMNTEAFF.

V is TRBV15 and J is TRBJ2-7, with TRBD2 identical over 10 bases. Trimming removed 5 bases from V and 6 bases from J; junction bases left unmatched: 7. The CDR3 is 14 residues long. The germline gives CDR1 LNHNV, CDR2 YYDKDF (reference sequence). CDR3 nucleotides: TGTGCCACCAGCTCAGCTAGCGGGAGCCCCGAGCAGTACTTC. It yields the protein CATSSASGSPEQYF.

The chain employs TRBV5-4 and TRBJ2-7; TRBD2 matches 9 bases. Germline V CDR1 and CDR2: SGHNT, YYREEE (reference sequence). The CDR3 loop spans 15 amino acids. Germline trimming cut 4 bases from V and 3 bases from J; bases unmatched to any gene: 8. The CDR3 DNA is TGTGCCAGCAGCCGGCGGGGACTAGCTCGCTACGAGCAGTACTTC. Translation: CASSRRGLARYEQYF.

This chain connects TRBV19 to TRBJ2-7, with TRBD2 matching 10 bases. Germline V gene data show CDR1 as LNHDA and CDR2 as SQIVND (reference sequence). Trimming took 2 bases from V and 2 from J; bases not matched to a gene: 3. The CDR3 runs 15 residues. CDR3 sequence reads: CASSITSGATYEQYF. The CDR3 DNA reads as TGTGCCAGTAGTATAACTAGCGGGGCAACCTACGAGCAGTACTTC.

J is TRBJ2-7 and V is TRBV27; D may match TRBD1 or TRBD2 (6 bases each). The length of the CDR3 is 15 residues. Germline V gives CDR1 MNHEY, CDR2 SMNVEV (reference sequence). Trimming stripped 5 bases from V and 0 bases from J, with 14 bases between. CDR3 coding DNA: TGTGCCAGCAGTCCTAGGGGGGAATTCTCCTACGAGCAGTACTTC. This gives the protein CASSPRGEFSYEQYF.

This sequence joins TRBV9 and TRBJ2-7; D is perhaps TRBD2 (7 bases). Per the germline V gene, CDR1 is SGDLS and CDR2 is YYNGEE. The CDR3 contains 14 residues. Trimming cost V 2 bases and J 2 bases, with 11 bases left between them. CDR3 loop: CASSVEGGAYEQYF. CDR3 sequence (DNA): TGTGCCAGCAGCGTGGAAGGGGGGGCCTACGAGCAGTACTTC.

The chain links TRBV2 to TRBJ2-7; D gene unclear. The CDR3 runs to 12 residues. With 8 bases removed from V and 0 bases from J, the gap between germline ends came to 8 bases. Germline-derived CDR1 and CDR2 are SNHLY and FYNNEI. The CDR3: CASDGSSYEQYF. CDR3 nucleotide sequence: TGTGCCAGCGACGGAAGCTCCTACGAGCAGTACTTC.

Only one count was recorded for this clone. This chain connects TRBV30 to TRBJ2-3; D is unresolved. Germline CDR1 is GTSNPN and CDR2 is SVGIG (reference sequence). Trimming stripped 2 bases from V and 4 bases from J, with 13 bases between. The CDR3 runs 14 residues. The CDR3, as DNA: TGTGCCTGGAGTCCCGGGTTTGATTCAGATACGCAGTATTTT. It yields the protein CAWSPGFDSDTQYF.

The V call is TRBV3-1 (or the pseudogene TRBV3-2), the J call TRBJ1-1, with D possibly being TRBD1 (6 bases). Germline V gene lookup returns CDR1 LGHDT and CDR2 YNNKEL (reference sequence). Deletions cut 4 bases from V and 4 bases from J, with 13 bases between. This CDR3 contains 14 residues. Here the CDR3 DNA reads TGTGCCAGCAGCCGACAGGAGGGGAGCACTGAAGCTTTCTTT. Encoded protein: CASSRQEGSTEAFF.

The chain links TRBV5-1 to TRBJ2-7; 9 bases line up with TRBD2. Germline V gene lookup returns CDR1 SGHRS and CDR2 YFSETQ. The V and J ends lost 0 bases and 3 bases, in that order; junction bases with no gene match: 4. The CDR3 is 15 residues long. The CDR3 sequence is CASSLDGSGGYEQYF. In nucleotides, the CDR3 is TGCGCCAGCAGCTTGGACGGTAGCGGGGGCTACGAGCAGTACTTC.

The chain couples TRBV30 to TRBJ2-3, with 13 bases identical to TRBD2. Per germline, CDR1 GTSNPN and CDR2 SVGIG (reference sequence). V gave up 2 bases and J gave up 3 bases; unmatched junction bases: 2. The CDR3 length is 15 residues. This chain's CDR3 is CAWSLLAGGTDTQYF. CDR3 DNA sequence: TGTGCCTGGAGTTTACTAGCGGGGGGGACAGATACGCAGTATTTT.

The V and J genes are TRBV28 and TRBJ2-5; 7 bases match TRBD1. Trimming at V came to 5 bases and at J to 3 bases, leaving 3 bases not matched to a gene. Germline V lookup: CDR1 MDHEN, CDR2 SYDVKM. The CDR3 length is 13 residues. The CDR3 protein is CASSKQGKETQYF. CDR3 bases: TGTGCCAGCAGTAAACAGGGGAAAGAGACCCAGTACTTC.

This clone was seen a few times. One end of the junction fails to match germline, which may point to a read error. DNA of the CDR3: TGCGCCAGCAGCGGATATCTTGACTACGGGCAGTACTTC. Translated: CASSGYLDYGQYF. The V call is TRBV10-1, the J call TRBJ2-7; weak D call: TRBD2 (5 bases). This CDR3 contains 13 residues. CDR1 WNHNN and CDR2 SYGVQD come from the germline V gene (reference sequence).

In its sample, this clone was seen a few times. The chain couples TRBV27 to TRBJ2-7; 7 bases fit TRBD1. This CDR3 spans 17 amino acids. The trim removed 3 bases at V and 2 bases at J, leaving 13 bases unmatched. Germline values: CDR1 MNHEY, CDR2 SMNVEV (reference sequence). The CDR3, as DNA: TGTGCCAGCAGTTTGCCCCGACAGGGTGGTAGTACCTACGAGCAGTACTTC. It translates to CASSLPRQGGSTYEQYF.

The J gene is TRBJ1-5, the V gene TRBV3-1 (or the pseudogene TRBV3-2); 7 positions match TRBD1. With 4 bases clipped from V and 5 bases from J, the junction kept 5 bases outside the gene matches. The germline CDR1 and CDR2 sequences are LGHDT and YNNKEL (reference sequence). This CDR3 has 14 residues. CDR3: CASSPTGWDQPQHF. CDR3 DNA: TGTGCCAGCAGCCCGACAGGGTGGGATCAGCCCCAGCATTTT.

This clone showed up just a few times. The chain recombines TRBV6-5 with TRBJ1-1, with TRBD1 matching over 8 bases. After removal of 10 bases from V and 0 bases from J, the junction contained 10 bases not matched to a gene. CDR3 size: 15 residues. Germline CDR1 and CDR2: MNHEY and SVGAGI. The CDR3 spells CATRGLLTLNTEAFF. In nucleotides, the CDR3 is TGTGCCACCAGGGGGCTATTAACCTTGAACACTGAAGCTTTCTTT.

The J gene is TRBJ2-3, the V gene TRBV6-5; 7 bases map to TRBD1. J gave up 1 base and V 7 bases, and 5 bases lay outside the gene matches. The CDR3 loop spans 14 amino acids. Germline lookup yields CDR1 MNHEY and CDR2 SVGAGI. This chain's CDR3 is CASKIGTGTDTQYF. CDR3 bases: TGTGCCAGCAAGATTGGGACAGGCACAGATACGCAGTATTTT.

J is TRBJ1-5 and V is TRBV4-1; D possibly corresponds to TRBD1 (6 bases). The CDR3 is 13 amino acids. V lost 2 bases and J 4 bases, leaving 6 bases between the germline ends. Germline CDR1 MGHRA, CDR2 YSYEKL. CDR3 residues: CASSQTGNQPQHF. Here the CDR3 DNA reads TGCGCCAGCAGCCAAACAGGGAATCAGCCCCAGCATTTT.

This chain joins TRBV6-6 and TRBJ2-1; D ambiguous. V was pared by 7 bases and J by 3 bases, with 7 bases between. Germline V gene lookup returns CDR1 MNHNY and CDR2 SVGAGI (reference sequence). This CDR3 has 12 amino acids. CDR3 residues: CASTPGYNEQFF. CDR3 bases: TGTGCCAGCACCCCAGGCTACAATGAGCAGTTCTTC.